The 7 T cell receptor beta chains in this list originate from one sample, sequenced in a study of siplizumab effects on memory and regulatory T cells. Data came from immunoSEQ multiplex PCR; TCRdb stores just in-frame clones and leaves some out. The table lists approximately 110,000 clones, 90% to 95% of them singletons. What was sequenced was Tregs sorted from blood. All receptors derive from a human donor in good health.

The chain links TRBV5-3 to TRBJ1-1; tentatively, D is TRBD1 (5 bases). TRBV5-3 is sorted into the ORF group, with uncertain function. CDR3 length: 16 amino acids. V lost 0 bases and J lost 5, with 17 bases in between. CDR3 sequence (DNA): TGTGCCAGAAGCTTGGTGAGGGGAAAGGACTTAACTGAAGCTTTCTTT. It encodes CARSLVRGKDLTEAFF.

This clone is a singleton in its sample. The CDR3 nucleotides are TGTGCCAGCAGCTTAGCGGGTGTCTCCTACGAGCAGTACTTC. Its protein product is CASSLAGVSYEQYF. The J gene is TRBJ2-7, the V gene TRBV7-9; D gene unclear. Germline CDR1 and CDR2: SEHNR and FQNEAQ (reference sequence). Trimming shortened V by 0 bases and J by 0 bases, and 6 bases separated the two germline ends. The CDR3 is 14 amino acids.

CDR3 amino acids: CASSVDLAKNIQYF. DNA for the CDR3: TGTGCCAGCAGCGTAGATCTGGCCAAAAACATTCAGTACTTC. The rearrangement joins TRBV9 to TRBJ2-4; no reliable D call. The CDR3 spans 14 residues. V gave up 0 bases and J gave up 1 base, with 5 bases separating them. CDR1 is SGDLS and CDR2 is YYNGEE in the germline V gene.

The chain combines TRBV10-3 with TRBJ2-5; 9 positions agree with TRBD1. The CDR3 length is 15 residues. V trimming: 5 bases; J trimming: 2 bases; junction bases outside the gene matches: 6. CDR1 is ENHRY and CDR2 is SYGVKD in the germline V gene. CDR3 coding DNA: TGTGCCATCAGTTCCCTCGGGACAGGGCAAGAGACCCAGTACTTC. Encoded protein: CAISSLGTGQETQYF.

CDR3 bases: TGTGCCAGCAGCCCCGCCGGGACAGGGCGTACCGGGGAGCTGTTTTTT. Translated, it gives CASSPAGTGRTGELFF. The chain recombines TRBV5-6 with TRBJ2-2, with 9 bases lining up with TRBD1. There are 16 residues in the CDR3. With 4 bases clipped from V and 5 bases from J, the junction kept 9 bases outside the gene matches. Per germline, CDR1 SGHDT and CDR2 YYEEEE. The full variable domain, rest sourced from reference TRBV5-6 and TRBJ2-2, is DAGVTQSPTHLIKTRGQQVTLRCSPKSGHDTVSWYQQALGQGPQFIFQYYEEEERQRGNFPDRFSGHQFPNYSSELNVNALLLGDSALYLCASSPAGTGRTGELFFGEGSRLTVL.

The V and J genes are TRBV6-5 and TRBJ1-2; D remains ambiguous. The CDR3 covers 14 residues. V dropped 0 bases and J dropped 5 bases, with 10 bases sitting between them. CDR1 and CDR2 from the germline V gene are MNHEY and SVGAGI. The CDR3 region is CASSYSGSGYGYTF. The DNA of the CDR3 is TGTGCCAGCAGTTACTCGGGGTCTGGGTATGGCTACACCTTC.

V is TRBV5-8 and J is TRBJ1-2; 8 positions agree with TRBD1. CDR1 is SGHTS and CDR2 is YDEGEE in the germline V gene. This CDR3 contains 13 residues. V lost 3 bases to trimming and J lost 9 bases; unmatched junction nucleotides: 7. The CDR3 bases are TGTGCCAGCAGCTCGGGACAGGCTCCTAGCTACACCTTC. Its translation is CASSSGQAPSYTF.